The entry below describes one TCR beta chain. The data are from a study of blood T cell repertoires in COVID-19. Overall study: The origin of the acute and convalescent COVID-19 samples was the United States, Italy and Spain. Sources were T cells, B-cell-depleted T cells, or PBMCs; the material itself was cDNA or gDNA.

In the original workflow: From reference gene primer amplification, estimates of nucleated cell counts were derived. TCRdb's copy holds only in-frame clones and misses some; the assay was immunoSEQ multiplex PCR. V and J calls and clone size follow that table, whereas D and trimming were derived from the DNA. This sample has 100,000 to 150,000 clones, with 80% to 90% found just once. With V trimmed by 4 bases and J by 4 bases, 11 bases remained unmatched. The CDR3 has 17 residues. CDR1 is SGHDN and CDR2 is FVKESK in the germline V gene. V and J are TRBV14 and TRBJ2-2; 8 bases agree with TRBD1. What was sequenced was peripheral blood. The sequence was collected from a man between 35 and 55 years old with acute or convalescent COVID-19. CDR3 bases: TGTGCCAGCAGCCGACGAACAGGGGGATTTGGCACCGGGGAGCTGTTTTTT. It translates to CASSRRTGGFGTGELFF.